These 22 T cell receptor beta chains originate from one sample sequenced in a study of yellow fever vaccine responses in identical twins. TCRdb itself ran the RT-PCR reads through MiXCR, one entry per CDR3 protein. The sample holds around 1,200 distinct CDR3 sequences, about 80% seen once. The starting material was T cells from blood (PBMCs), unsorted or a sorted subset (not recorded which), obtained before or after yellow fever vaccination (not recorded which). Receptor source: a female donor who received the yellow fever vaccine.

This clonotype was found once. This sequence joins TRBV7-2 and TRBJ1-1; 8 bases agree with TRBD1. This CDR3 comprises 14 residues. Per germline, CDR1 SGHTA and CDR2 FQGNSA. Losses at the gene ends were 0 bases for V and 5 bases for J; bases not matched to a gene: 2. The CDR3 protein is CASSLAGQGTEAFF. The CDR3 DNA is TGTGCCAGCAGCTTAGCCGGACAGGGAACTGAAGCTTTCTTT.

This clonotype was seen a few times. The chain links TRBV6-4 to TRBJ2-1; a weak D match, TRBD1 (5 bases). Trimming left V 2 bases short and J 8 bases short, with 10 bases between. This CDR3 contains 13 residues. Germline V gene lookup returns CDR1 MRHNA and CDR2 SNTAGT. CDR3 sequence: CASSDTGTDEQFF. CDR3 coding DNA: TGTGCCAGCAGTGACACAGGAACGGATGAGCAGTTCTTC.

This clonotype occurred once. The chain recombines TRBV6-5 with TRBJ1-2; D unresolved. Looked up from germline, CDR1 is MNHEY and CDR2 is SVGAGI. The CDR3 contains 13 residues. Trimming removed 0 bases from V and 0 bases from J, with 2 bases in between. This CDR3 reads CASSYSANYGYTF. CDR3 sequence (DNA): TGTGCCAGCAGTTACTCGGCTAACTATGGCTACACCTTC.

The chain couples TRBV30 to TRBJ1-6, with D unresolved. Per germline, CDR1 GTSNPN and CDR2 SVGIG (reference sequence). The CDR3 has 15 residues. V lost 0 bases, J lost 7 bases, and 13 bases lay in between. DNA for the CDR3: TGTGCCTGGAGTGTAAGCGTCGTGGGGAATTCACCCCTCCACTTT. Translated: CAWSVSVVGNSPLHF.

The V and J genes are TRBV10-3 and TRBJ1-2; the D is unclear. Germline V gene data show CDR1 as ENHRY and CDR2 as SYGVKD. This CDR3 is built from 14 residues. Trimming pared 0 bases from V and 0 bases from J, leaving 5 bases between. The CDR3 spells CAISESGPNYGYTF. As DNA, the CDR3 is TGTGCCATCAGTGAGTCAGGGCCTAACTATGGCTACACCTTC.

This clonotype came up once. The chain uses TRBV20-1 and TRBJ2-5, with 7 bases lining up with TRBD2. J gave up 4 bases and V 2 bases, and 13 bases lay outside the gene matches. CDR1 is DFQATT, CDR2 SNEGSKA, per germline (reference sequence). The CDR3 contains 16 residues. CDR3 loop: CSARRGGRWSGETQYF. For the CDR3, the DNA is TGCAGTGCTAGACGCGGCGGGAGATGGTCAGGAGAGACCCAGTACTTC.

The rearrangement joins TRBV6-2 or TRBV6-3 to TRBJ2-7; weak D call: TRBD2 (6 bases). V lost 7 bases and J lost 0, with 16 bases in between. There are 15 residues in the CDR3. The germline V gene encodes CDR1 MNHEY and CDR2 SVGEGT. CDR3 amino acids: CASTARGKNSYEQYV. The CDR3 nucleotides read TGTGCCAGCACCGCCCGGGGGAAGAACTCCTACGAGCAGTACGTC.

This clonotype is termed hyperexpanded. V usage is TRBV4-3 and J usage is TRBJ2-1, with D possibly matching TRBD1 (5 bases). The V gene's germline CDR1 is LGHNA and CDR2 YSLEER. This CDR3 is built from 12 residues. The ends were cut back, 4 bases at V and 5 bases at J, with 6 bases in the middle. The CDR3 sequence: CASSLTDNEQFF. In DNA form, the CDR3 reads TGCGCCAGCAGCCTGACAGACAATGAGCAGTTCTTC.

The V and J genes are TRBV6-2 or TRBV6-3 and TRBJ1-2; D not resolved. Deletions cut 8 bases from V and 4 bases from J, with 11 bases between. Germline values: CDR1 MNHEY, CDR2 SVGEGT. The CDR3 consists of 12 residues. CDR3 bases: TGTGCCAGCGGCACCACTTTCTATGGCTACACCTTC. The encoded protein is CASGTTFYGYTF.

The genes are TRBV15 and TRBJ1-1; D is ambiguous. The CDR3 loop spans 13 amino acids. The V and J ends lost 5 bases and 0 bases respectively, with 7 bases between them. Germline V CDR1 and CDR2: LNHNV, YYDKDF (reference sequence). CDR3 DNA: TGTGCCACCAGCCGGCAACTGAACACTGAAGCTTTCTTT. This sequence encodes CATSRQLNTEAFF.

This chain uses TRBV4-1 with TRBJ1-4, with D possibly being TRBD1 (6 bases). Germline CDR1 reads MGHRA; CDR2 reads YSYEKL. With 6 bases removed from V and 1 base from J, the gap between germline ends came to 12 bases. The CDR3 is 15 amino acids. The chain's CDR3 is CASSRTGITNEKLFF. The CDR3 DNA reads TGCGCCAGCAGTCGCACAGGGATAACTAATGAAAAACTGTTTTTT.

The chain has TRBV11-3 and TRBJ2-3; D might be TRBD1 or TRBD2, each matching 5 bases. V was cut by 8 bases and J by 2 bases, with 11 bases left in between. The V gene's germline CDR1 is SGHNT and CDR2 YENEEA. The CDR3 length is 13 residues. This CDR3 is CASGIGTTDTQYF. The CDR3 DNA reads TGTGCCAGCGGTATCGGGACCACAGATACGCAGTATTTT.

This clonotype was counted once. The chain joins TRBV10-1 to TRBJ2-3; D uncertain. CDR3 length equals 14 residues. The V end lost 3 bases, the J end lost 6 bases, and 13 bases lay between the germline ends. CDR1 and CDR2 from the germline V gene are WNHNN and SYGVQD (reference sequence). DNA for the CDR3: TGCGCCAGCAGTGACCGTAATTTTTTGGATACGCAGTATTTT. Translation: CASSDRNFLDTQYF.

The chain links TRBV11-3 to TRBJ1-1; 7 positions match TRBD1. V was pared by 1 base and J by 8 bases, with 4 bases of the junction left unmatched. Looked up from germline, CDR1 is SGHNT and CDR2 is YENEEA. The CDR3 has 13 residues. CDR3 loop: CASSLGQTGEAFF. The CDR3 DNA is TGTGCCAGCAGCTTAGGACAGACAGGGGAAGCTTTCTTT.

This chain joins TRBV5-4 and TRBJ2-1; 8 bases match TRBD2. Germline CDR1 SGHNT, CDR2 YYREEE (reference sequence). The V and J ends lost 5 bases and 7 bases, in that order; junction bases with no gene match: 8. The CDR3 sequence is 14 residues long. In nucleotides, the CDR3 is TGTGCCAGCAGTACGGGGGGGCGAGGTAATGAGCAGTTCTTC. Protein: CASSTGGRGNEQFF.

The V call is TRBV11-1, the J call TRBJ2-1, with 11 bases fitting TRBD2. The CDR3 spans 17 residues. Germline V gives CDR1 SGHAT, CDR2 FQDESV (reference sequence). V gave up 3 bases and J gave up 5 bases; unmatched junction bases: 9. CDR3 sequence (DNA): TGTGCCAGCAGCTTGGGGACTAGCGGAGCGAAACACAATGAGCAGTTCTTC. Translation gives CASSLGTSGAKHNEQFF.

The rearrangement joins TRBV5-1 to TRBJ2-1; tentative D call: TRBD2 (6 bases). V gave up 6 bases and J gave up 9 bases, with 16 bases separating them. Germline V gene sequence: CDR1 SGHRS, CDR2 YFSETQ. The CDR3 totals 13 residues. The CDR3 nucleotides read TGCGCCAGCAATCGACTAGTAATCGCTGAGCAGTTCTTC. Its protein is CASNRLVIAEQFF.

The chain uses TRBV3-1 and TRBJ2-5; maybe TRBD2 (6 bases). Trimming took 4 bases from V and 4 from J, leaving 25 bases between them. Germline V gene sequence: CDR1 LGHDT, CDR2 YNNKEL (reference sequence). This CDR3 is 18 amino acids long. The CDR3 bases are TGTGCCAGCAGCCCCCGGACACCACCCCCAGCGGGCATAGAGACCCAGTACTTC. Amino acid sequence: CASSPRTPPPAGIETQYF.

The chain joins TRBV9 to TRBJ2-1, with a weak D call TRBD1 (6 bases). Germline values: CDR1 SGDLS, CDR2 YYNGEE. V was shortened by 3 bases and J by 6 bases, with 10 bases between the two germline ends. The CDR3 covers 13 residues. CDR3 DNA: TGTGCCAGCAGCGGGATGACAGGCAATGAGCAGTTCTTC. This translates into CASSGMTGNEQFF.

In nucleotides, the CDR3 is TGTGCCAGCCATTATTCCGGGACAGGGGCCGATCGGCAGTACTTC. The encoded protein is CASHYSGTGADRQYF. V usage is TRBV11-3 and J usage is TRBJ2-7; 10 bases line up with TRBD1. Trimming cost V 8 bases and J 9 bases; bases outside gene matches: 16. Germline-derived CDR1 and CDR2 are SGHNT and YENEEA. This CDR3 region has 15 residues.

The chain joins TRBV6-1 to TRBJ2-2; D is ambiguous. The V gene lost 6 bases and the J gene lost 4 bases, with 9 bases spanning the gap. The CDR3 is 13 residues long. Per germline, CDR1 MNHNS and CDR2 SASEGT. The CDR3, as DNA: TGTGCCAGCAGGTCTTGGGGCACCGGGGAGCTGTTTTTT. Protein: CASRSWGTGELFF.

The chain recombines TRBV15 with TRBJ1-3; D ambiguous. V dropped 0 bases and J dropped 4 bases, with 13 bases sitting between them. The CDR3 sequence is 16 residues long. Germline loops: CDR1 LNHNV, CDR2 YYDKDF (reference sequence). The chain's CDR3 is CATSRDPGGYGNTIYF. The CDR3 DNA reads TGTGCCACCAGCAGAGATCCGGGCGGGTACGGAAACACCATATATTTT.